The 23 T cell receptor beta chains below come from one sample, sequenced in a study of cytomegalovirus exposure and HLA in healthy donors. TCRdb's table, derived via immunoSEQ multiplex PCR, lists solely in-frame clones and lacks some. Here the sample spans more than 55,000 clones, approximately 92% being singletons. The specimen was PBMCs. The source is a woman under 30 in good health and CMV-seronegative.

V is TRBV5-5 and J is TRBJ1-2; maybe TRBD1 (5 bases). The CDR3 totals 14 residues. Between the trimmed V and J ends, which lost 6 bases and 3 bases, there was a span of 15 bases. CDR1 is SGHKS and CDR2 is YYEKEE in the germline V gene (reference sequence). This CDR3 is CASTRDWEDYGYTF. CDR3 nucleotide sequence: TGTGCCAGCACGAGGGACTGGGAGGACTATGGCTACACCTTC.

This rearrangement joins TRBV9 to TRBJ2-7; TRBD2 matches at 14 bases. The CDR3 sequence is 17 residues long. V shed 0 bases, J shed 5 bases, and the junction held 7 bases outside the gene matches. Germline lookup yields CDR1 SGDLS and CDR2 YYNGEE. In DNA form, the CDR3 reads TGTGCCAGCAGCGTAGGGACTAGCGGGAGGATAGGTCACGAGCAGTACTTC. This gives the protein CASSVGTSGRIGHEQYF.

The chain uses TRBV10-1 and TRBJ2-2; no firm D call. Trimming removed 4 bases from V and 4 bases from J, with 7 bases in between. The CDR3 has 13 residues. Germline lookup yields CDR1 WNHNN and CDR2 SYGVQD (reference sequence). CDR3 nucleotide sequence: TGCGCCAGCAGTGTGAGATCCACCGGGGAGCTGTTTTTT. This sequence encodes CASSVRSTGELFF.

The V call is TRBV14, the J call TRBJ2-2; no reliable D call. Trimming removed 4 bases from V and 7 bases from J, with 10 bases in between. This CDR3 is 13 amino acids long. CDR1 is SGHDN and CDR2 is FVKESK in the germline V gene. The CDR3 region is CASSPTRIGELFF. As DNA, the CDR3 is TGTGCCAGCAGCCCGACGAGGATCGGGGAGCTGTTTTTT.

The V and J genes are TRBV7-9 and TRBJ2-2; 7 bases align to TRBD1. CDR1 is SEHNR, CDR2 FQNEAQ, per germline (reference sequence). V was pared by 5 bases and J by 6 bases, with 12 bases of the junction left unmatched. This CDR3 has 16 amino acids. The CDR3 reads CASSNSADRVAGELFF. CDR3 nucleotides: TGTGCCAGCAGCAACTCAGCCGACAGGGTTGCCGGGGAGCTGTTTTTT. Full variable domain (outside the CDR3, taken from reference TRBV7-9 and TRBJ2-2): DTGVSQNPRHKITKRGQNVTFRCDPISEHNRLYWYRQTLGQGPEFLTYFQNEAQLEKSRLLSDRFSAERPKGSFSTLEIQRTEQGDSAMYLCASSNSADRVAGELFFGEGSRLTVL.

This clone was seen more than once but under ten times. The CDR3 DNA reads as TGTGCCAGTAAGGGGACAGGTTTTGAGACCCAGTACTTC. This gives the protein CASKGTGFETQYF. The chain couples TRBV19 to TRBJ2-5, with 8 bases identical to TRBD1. The CDR3 extends over 13 amino acids. Germline values: CDR1 LNHDA, CDR2 SQIVND (reference sequence). The V and J ends lost 7 bases and 5 bases, in that order; junction bases with no gene match: 6.

The rearrangement joins TRBV10-3 to TRBJ2-3; 7 bases line up with TRBD2. The CDR3 sequence is 15 residues long. Germline V gene data show CDR1 as ENHRY and CDR2 as SYGVKD. Losses at the gene ends were 4 bases for V and 2 bases for J; bases not matched to a gene: 6. CDR3 loop: CAISGPSGYTDTQYF. As DNA, the CDR3 is TGTGCCATCAGTGGGCCTAGCGGTTACACAGATACGCAGTATTTT.

This clone is a singleton in its sample. The rearrangement joins TRBV2 to TRBJ2-6; TRBD2 matches at 12 bases. This CDR3 is 17 amino acids long. Germline-derived CDR1 and CDR2 are SNHLY and FYNNEI. The junction had 5 bases not matched to a gene; V was cut back by 6 bases and J by 2 bases. The CDR3 spells CASSLLAGGPGANVLTF. Written as DNA, the CDR3 is TGTGCCAGCAGCCTTCTAGCGGGAGGGCCTGGGGCCAACGTCCTGACTTTC.

V and J are TRBV19 and TRBJ2-1, with TRBD1 identical over 9 bases. Germline V gene sequence: CDR1 LNHDA, CDR2 SQIVND (reference sequence). V shed 9 bases and J 8 bases; nucleotides not matched to a gene: 5. The length of the CDR3 is 12 residues. CDR3 nucleotide sequence: TGTGCCAGCCGGACAGGGGTCTATGAGCAGTTCTTC. It specifies CASRTGVYEQFF.

J is TRBJ2-1 and V is TRBV7-3; the match to TRBD2 covers 11 bases. CDR1 SGHTA and CDR2 FQGTGA come from the germline V gene. This CDR3 has 15 residues. J gave up 7 bases and V 5 bases, and 7 bases lay outside the gene matches. DNA for the CDR3: TGTGCCAGCAGCGATAGCGGGGGGGCCTCTAATGAGCAGTTCTTC. Residues: CASSDSGGASNEQFF. Complete variable domain (other parts from reference TRBV7-3 and TRBJ2-1): GAGVSQTPSNKVTEKGKYVELRCDPISGHTALYWYRQSLGQGPEFLIYFQGTGAADDSGLPNDRFFAVRPEGSVSTLKIQRTERGDSAVYLCASSDSGGASNEQFFGPGTRLTVL.

V and J are TRBV4-2 and TRBJ1-6, with unresolved D. V lost 6 bases and J 5 bases, leaving 17 bases between the germline ends. This CDR3 contains 16 residues. Germline V gene lookup returns CDR1 LGHNA and CDR2 YNFKEQ. CDR3: CASRYRTRGNNSPLHF. CDR3 DNA: TGTGCCAGCAGATACCGAACGAGAGGGAATAATTCACCCCTCCACTTT.

The rearrangement uses TRBV10-3 and TRBJ2-3; 11 bases match TRBD1. The length of the CDR3 is 16 residues. Germline lookup yields CDR1 ENHRY and CDR2 SYGVKD. Losses at the gene ends were 6 bases for V and 1 base for J; bases not matched to a gene: 6. In DNA, the CDR3 is TGTGCCATCAGCGAACTGGGACAGGGGGGCACAGATACGCAGTATTTT. Amino acid sequence: CAISELGQGGTDTQYF.

V is TRBV7-9 and J is TRBJ2-4; 15 bases match TRBD2. CDR1 and CDR2 from the germline V gene are SEHNR and FQNEAQ (reference sequence). The CDR3 consists of 19 residues. The V segment lost 5 bases and the J segment 1 base; nucleotides outside the gene matches: 9. The CDR3 DNA is TGTGCCAGCAGCGTCGGGACTAGCGGGGGGTTCGCGGCCAAAAACATTCAGTACTTC. Its translation is CASSVGTSGGFAAKNIQYF.

As regards this clone: The junction shows a germline mismatch at one end, possibly a read error. V and J are TRBV28 and TRBJ2-2, with 9 bases aligning to TRBD1. Germline lookup yields CDR1 MDHEN and CDR2 SYDVKM. The length of the CDR3 is 18 residues. CDR3: CASSLYLTGTGNPGELFF. The CDR3 DNA is TGTGCCAGCAGTCTGTACCTTACCGGGACAGGGAACCCCGGGGAGCTGTTTTTT.

The chain joins TRBV30 to TRBJ2-1; D possibly corresponds to TRBD1 (5 bases). From germline, CDR1 is GTSNPN and CDR2 SVGIG (reference sequence). The CDR3 has 18 residues. Trimming stripped 0 bases from V and 2 bases from J, with 20 bases between. CDR3 protein: CAWSVSTPGRVTYNEQFF. Written as DNA, the CDR3 is TGTGCCTGGAGTGTTTCCACCCCTGGCAGGGTGACCTACAATGAGCAGTTCTTC.

The rearrangement links TRBV30 to TRBJ1-1; TRBD1 aligns across 9 bases. The V and J ends lost 3 bases and 5 bases, in that order; junction bases with no gene match: 4. The CDR3 contains 13 residues. Germline CDR1 reads GTSNPN; CDR2 reads SVGIG (reference sequence). CDR3 amino acids: CAWSGTGRTEAFF. For the CDR3, the DNA is TGTGCCTGGAGCGGGACAGGGAGAACTGAAGCTTTCTTT.

The chain combines TRBV5-6 with TRBJ1-1; TRBD1 matches 10 bases. J was trimmed by 5 bases and V by 3 bases; bases with no gene match: 4. CDR3 size: 14 residues. CDR1 and CDR2 (germline): SGHDT, YYEEEE. CDR3: CASSWTGGDTEAFF. DNA for the CDR3: TGTGCCAGCAGCTGGACAGGGGGGGATACTGAAGCTTTCTTT.

This chain connects TRBV18 to TRBJ1-1; unclear D gene. This CDR3 is built from 13 residues. The V and J ends lost 2 bases and 1 base respectively, with 5 bases between them. Germline V gives CDR1 KGHSH, CDR2 LQKENI. DNA of the CDR3: TGTGCCAGCTCACCAGCGGAGAACACTGAAGCTTTCTTT. Its translation is CASSPAENTEAFF.

This clone is a singleton in its sample. The chain links TRBV7-2 to TRBJ2-7; the D gene is possibly TRBD1 (6 bases). The CDR3 length is 15 residues. Looked up from germline, CDR1 is SGHTA and CDR2 is FQGNSA. Trimming left V 4 bases short and J 3 bases short, with 16 bases between. CDR3 bases: TGTGCCAGCAGCTCACCAGGGGTGGGGGTCTACGAGCAGTACTTC. It yields the protein CASSSPGVGVYEQYF.

The chain carries TRBV4-1 and TRBJ1-1; D is possibly TRBD1 (5 bases). The CDR3 consists of 14 residues. V gave up 1 base and J gave up 5 bases, with 11 bases separating them. Germline CDR1 and CDR2: MGHRA and YSYEKL. The CDR3 nucleotides are TGCGCCAGCAGCCAAGTCGGGGGAGGGACTGAAGCTTTCTTT. Its protein product is CASSQVGGGTEAFF.

The chain carries TRBV5-1 and TRBJ1-6, with D tentatively TRBD1 (5 bases). Trimming took off 1 base at V and 9 bases at J, with 11 bases between the two ends. This CDR3 spans 14 amino acids. Germline assignment: CDR1 SGHRS and CDR2 YFSETQ. The CDR3 nucleotides are TGCGCCAGCAGCTTGAGGCAGGGCGGTTCACCCCTCCACTTT. Translation gives CASSLRQGGSPLHF.

V and J are TRBV5-4 and TRBJ1-2; TRBD1 aligns across 7 bases. This CDR3 is built from 15 residues. Per the germline V gene, CDR1 is SGHNT and CDR2 is YYREEE (reference sequence). V was clipped by 0 bases and J by 5 bases; unmatched bases: 7. The DNA for the CDR3 is TGTGCCAGCAGCTTGGTATCCCAACAGGGGTATGGCTACACCTTC. Translation: CASSLVSQQGYGYTF.

V is TRBV6-1 and J is TRBJ2-1; 10 nucleotides align to TRBD2. V was clipped by 10 bases and J by 5 bases; unmatched bases: 5. Per germline, CDR1 MNHNS and CDR2 SASEGT. This CDR3 is built from 13 residues. DNA of the CDR3: TGTGCCACGGAAGGGACTAGCGACAATGAGCAGTTCTTC. Amino acid sequence: CATEGTSDNEQFF.